Sequencing of this T cell receptor beta chain was carried out in a study of neurological immune-mediated disorders. Findings of the study overall: A possible signature appeared as one related-CDR3 cluster, in which phylogenetic grouping placed the repertoires of 18 of 34 multiple sclerosis patients. Clinical features showed no association with the multiple sclerosis repertoire cluster, and MRI features showed none either.

The cDNA was generated through 5'RACE incorporating 10-nucleotide random UMIs. MiXCR was run by TCRdb on the 5' RACE reads, yielding one entry per CDR3 protein. The repertoire holds some 70,000 distinct CDR3 sequences, under 3.5% seen once, with roughly 3.7% in the top ten. CDR1 and CDR2 (germline): SGHVS, FNYEAQ. This CDR3 is 13 amino acids long. On this clonotype itself: Its target is not known. The junction differs from germline at one of its ends, possibly a read error.

The sample comprised PBMCs. The clonotype comes from a man aged 40-49 years with multiple sclerosis. J is TRBJ2-1 and V is TRBV7-6; D is possibly TRBD1 (5 bases). CDR3 in amino acids: CARSLGVYNEQFF. The CDR3 DNA follows: TGTGCCAGAAGCTTAGGGGTATACAATGAGCAGTTCTTC.